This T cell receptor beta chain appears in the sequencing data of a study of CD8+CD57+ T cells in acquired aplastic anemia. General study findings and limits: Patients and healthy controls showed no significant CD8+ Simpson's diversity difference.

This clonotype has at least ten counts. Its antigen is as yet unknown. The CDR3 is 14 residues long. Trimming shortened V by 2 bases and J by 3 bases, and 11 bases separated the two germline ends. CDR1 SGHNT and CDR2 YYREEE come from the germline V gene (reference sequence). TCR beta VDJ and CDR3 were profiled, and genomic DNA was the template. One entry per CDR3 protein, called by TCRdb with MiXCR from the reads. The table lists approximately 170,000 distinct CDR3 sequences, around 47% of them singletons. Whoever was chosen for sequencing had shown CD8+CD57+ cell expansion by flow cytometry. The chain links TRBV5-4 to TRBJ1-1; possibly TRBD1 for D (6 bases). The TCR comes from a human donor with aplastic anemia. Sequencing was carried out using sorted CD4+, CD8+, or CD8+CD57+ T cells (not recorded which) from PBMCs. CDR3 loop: CASSFRGKHTEAFF. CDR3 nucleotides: TGTGCCAGCAGCTTTAGGGGGAAGCACACTGAAGCTTTCTTT.